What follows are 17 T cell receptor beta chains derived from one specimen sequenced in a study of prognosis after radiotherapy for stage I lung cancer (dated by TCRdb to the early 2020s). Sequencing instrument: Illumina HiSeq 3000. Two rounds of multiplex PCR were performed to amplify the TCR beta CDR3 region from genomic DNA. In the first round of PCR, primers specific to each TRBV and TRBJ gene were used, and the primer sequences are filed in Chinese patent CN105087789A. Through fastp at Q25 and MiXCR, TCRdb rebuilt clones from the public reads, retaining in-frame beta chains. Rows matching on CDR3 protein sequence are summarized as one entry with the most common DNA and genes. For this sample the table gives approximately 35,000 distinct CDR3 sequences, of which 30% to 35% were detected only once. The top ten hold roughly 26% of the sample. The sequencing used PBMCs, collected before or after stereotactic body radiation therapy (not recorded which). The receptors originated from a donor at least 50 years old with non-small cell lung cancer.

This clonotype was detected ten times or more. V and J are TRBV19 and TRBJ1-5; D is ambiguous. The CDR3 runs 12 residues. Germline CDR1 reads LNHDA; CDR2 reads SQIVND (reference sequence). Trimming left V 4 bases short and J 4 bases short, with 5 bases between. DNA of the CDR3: TGTGCCAGTAGTACTAGGAATCAGCCCCAGCATTTT. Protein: CASSTRNQPQHF. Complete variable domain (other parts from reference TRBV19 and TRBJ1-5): DGGITQSPKYLFRKEGQNVTLSCEQNLNHDAMYWYRQDPGQGLRLIYYSQIVNDFQKGDIAEGYSVSREKKESFPLTVTSAQKNPTAFYLCASSTRNQPQHFGDGTRLSIL.

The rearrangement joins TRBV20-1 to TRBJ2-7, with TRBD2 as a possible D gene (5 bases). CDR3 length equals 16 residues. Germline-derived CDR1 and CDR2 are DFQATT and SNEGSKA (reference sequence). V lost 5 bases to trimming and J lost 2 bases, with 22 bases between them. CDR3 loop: CSASDDLAWPTYEQYF. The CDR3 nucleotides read TGCAGTGCTTCCGATGACCTAGCTTGGCCTACCTACGAGCAGTACTTC.

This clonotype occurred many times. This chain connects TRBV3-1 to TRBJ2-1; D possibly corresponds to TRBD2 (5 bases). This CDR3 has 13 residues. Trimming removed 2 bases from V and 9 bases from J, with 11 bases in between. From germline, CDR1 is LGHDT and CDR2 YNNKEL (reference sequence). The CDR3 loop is CASSQWAGSEQFF. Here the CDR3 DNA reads TGTGCCAGCAGCCAATGGGCGGGTAGTGAGCAGTTCTTC.

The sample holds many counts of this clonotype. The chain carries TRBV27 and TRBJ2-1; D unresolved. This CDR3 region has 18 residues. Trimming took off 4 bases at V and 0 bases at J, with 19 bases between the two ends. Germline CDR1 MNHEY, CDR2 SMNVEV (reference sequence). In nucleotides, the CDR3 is TGTGCCAGCAGTTGGGGTCAGTTCGGGTTCGGCTCCTACAATGAGCAGTTCTTC. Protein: CASSWGQFGFGSYNEQFF.

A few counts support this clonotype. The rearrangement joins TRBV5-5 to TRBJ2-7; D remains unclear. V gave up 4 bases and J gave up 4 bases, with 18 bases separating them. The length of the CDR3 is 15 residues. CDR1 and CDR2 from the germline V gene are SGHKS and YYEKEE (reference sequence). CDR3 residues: CASSIQPAPIYEQYF. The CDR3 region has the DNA TGTGCCAGCAGCATACAACCGGCCCCTATTTACGAGCAGTACTTC. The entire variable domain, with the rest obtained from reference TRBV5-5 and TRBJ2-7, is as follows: DAGVTQSPTHLIKTRGQQVTLRCSPISGHKSVSWYQQVLGQGPQFIFQYYEKEERGRGNFPDRFSARQFPNYSSELNVNALLLGDSALYLCASSIQPAPIYEQYFGPGTRLTVT.

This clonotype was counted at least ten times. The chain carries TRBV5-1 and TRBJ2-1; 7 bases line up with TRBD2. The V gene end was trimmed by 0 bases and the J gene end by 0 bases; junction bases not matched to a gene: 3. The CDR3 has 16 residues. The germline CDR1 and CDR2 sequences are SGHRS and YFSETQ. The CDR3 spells CASSLEAGRSYNEQFF. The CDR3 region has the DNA TGCGCCAGCAGCTTGGAAGCGGGGCGCTCCTACAATGAGCAGTTCTTC. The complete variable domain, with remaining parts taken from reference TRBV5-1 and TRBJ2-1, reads KAGVTQTPRYLIKTRGQQVTLSCSPISGHRSVSWYQQTPGQGLQFLFEYFSETQRNKGNFPGRFSGRQFSNSRSEMNVSTLELGDSALYLCASSLEAGRSYNEQFFGPGTRLTVL.

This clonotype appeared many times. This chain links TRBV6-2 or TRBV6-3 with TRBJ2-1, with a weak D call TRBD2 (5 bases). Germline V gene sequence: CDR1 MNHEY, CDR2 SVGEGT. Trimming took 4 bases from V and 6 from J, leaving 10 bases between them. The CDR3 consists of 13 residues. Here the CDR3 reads CASSSPSPNEQFF. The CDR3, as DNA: TGTGCCAGCAGTTCCCCTAGCCCCAATGAGCAGTTCTTC.

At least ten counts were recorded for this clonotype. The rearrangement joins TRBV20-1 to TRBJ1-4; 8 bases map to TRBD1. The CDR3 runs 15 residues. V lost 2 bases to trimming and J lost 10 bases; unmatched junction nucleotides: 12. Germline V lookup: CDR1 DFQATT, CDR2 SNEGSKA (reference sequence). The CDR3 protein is CSARQRTGRGRKLFF. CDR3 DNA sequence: TGCAGTGCTAGACAGCGGACAGGGAGGGGGAGAAAACTGTTTTTT.

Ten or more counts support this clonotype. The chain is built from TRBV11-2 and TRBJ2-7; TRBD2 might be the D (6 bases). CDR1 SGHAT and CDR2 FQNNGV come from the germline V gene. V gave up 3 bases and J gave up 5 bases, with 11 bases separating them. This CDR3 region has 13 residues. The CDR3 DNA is TGTGCCAGCAGCTTCGGGGGTGTGGACGAGCAGTACTTC. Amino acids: CASSFGGVDEQYF.

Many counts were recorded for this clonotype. CDR3 DNA sequence: TGTGCCAGCAGCCAGGGACAGCATGACTACGAGCAGTACTTC. As protein: CASSQGQHDYEQYF. The rearrangement uses TRBV4-2 and TRBJ2-7; TRBD1 agrees at 7 bases. Unmatched junction bases numbered 5, after V lost 3 bases and J lost 3 bases. The CDR3 extends over 14 amino acids. Germline V gene sequence: CDR1 LGHNA, CDR2 YNFKEQ.

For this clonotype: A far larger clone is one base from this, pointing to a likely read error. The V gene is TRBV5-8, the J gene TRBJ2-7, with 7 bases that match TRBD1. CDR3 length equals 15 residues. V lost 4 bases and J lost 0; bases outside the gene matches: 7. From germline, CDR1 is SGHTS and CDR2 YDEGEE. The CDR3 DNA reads TGTGCCAGCAGCGTGGACAGGTCCTACTCCTACGAGCAGTACTTC. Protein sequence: CASSVDRSYSYEQYF.

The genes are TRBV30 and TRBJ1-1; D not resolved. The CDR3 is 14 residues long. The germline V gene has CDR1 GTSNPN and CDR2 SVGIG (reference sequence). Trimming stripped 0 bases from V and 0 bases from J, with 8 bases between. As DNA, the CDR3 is TGTGCCTGGAGTGTAAGAGTGTTGAACACTGAAGCTTTCTTT. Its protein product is CAWSVRVLNTEAFF. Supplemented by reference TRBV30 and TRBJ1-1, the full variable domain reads SQTIHQWPATLVQPVGSPLSLECTVEGTSNPNLYWYRQAAGRGLQLLFYSVGIGQISSEVPQNLSASRPQDRQFILSSKKLLLSDSGFYLCAWSVRVLNTEAFFGQGTRLTVV.

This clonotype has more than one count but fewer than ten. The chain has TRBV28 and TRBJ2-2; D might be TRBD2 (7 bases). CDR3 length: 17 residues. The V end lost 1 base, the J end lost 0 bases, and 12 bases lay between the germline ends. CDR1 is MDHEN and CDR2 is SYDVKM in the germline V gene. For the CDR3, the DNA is TGTGCCAGCAGTTTATCGTTCGGGGGGCCGAACACCGGGGAGCTGTTTTTT. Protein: CASSLSFGGPNTGELFF. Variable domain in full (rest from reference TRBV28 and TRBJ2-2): DVKVTQSSRYLVKRTGEKVFLECVQDMDHENMFWYRQDPGLGLRLIYFSYDVKMKEKGDIPEGYSVSREKKERFSLILESASTNQTSMYLCASSLSFGGPNTGELFFGEGSRLTVL.

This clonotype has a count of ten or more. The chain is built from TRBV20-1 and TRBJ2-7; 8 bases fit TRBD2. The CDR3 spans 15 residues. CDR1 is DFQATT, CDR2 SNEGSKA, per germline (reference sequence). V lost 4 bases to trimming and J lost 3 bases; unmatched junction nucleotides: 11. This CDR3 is CSATTEAGGYYEQYF. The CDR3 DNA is TGCAGTGCTACCACCGAGGCGGGGGGATACTACGAGCAGTACTTC.

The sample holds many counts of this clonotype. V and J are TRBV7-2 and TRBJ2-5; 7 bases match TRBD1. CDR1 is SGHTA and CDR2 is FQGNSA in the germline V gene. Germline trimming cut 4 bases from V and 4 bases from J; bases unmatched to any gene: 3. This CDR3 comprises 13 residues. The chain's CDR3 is CASSWRTGETQYF. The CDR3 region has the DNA TGTGCCAGCAGCTGGCGGACAGGAGAGACCCAGTACTTC.

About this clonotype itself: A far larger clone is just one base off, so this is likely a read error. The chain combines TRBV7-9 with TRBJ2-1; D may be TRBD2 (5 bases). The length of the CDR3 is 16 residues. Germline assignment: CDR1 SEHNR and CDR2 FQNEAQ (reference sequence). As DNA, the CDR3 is TGTGTCAGCAGCTTAAGTGGGAGTAACTCCTACAATGAGCAGTTCTTC. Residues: CVSSLSGSNSYNEQFF.

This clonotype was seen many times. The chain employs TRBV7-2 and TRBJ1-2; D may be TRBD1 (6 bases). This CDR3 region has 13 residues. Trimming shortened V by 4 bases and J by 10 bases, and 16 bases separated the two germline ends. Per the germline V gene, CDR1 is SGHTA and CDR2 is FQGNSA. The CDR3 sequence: CASSSQGYLDYTF. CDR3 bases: TGTGCCAGCAGCTCACAGGGATATCTAGACTACACCTTC.